Below are 21 T cell receptor beta chains sequenced from a single sample in a study of blood T cell repertoires in COVID-19. Profiling relied on immunoSEQ multiplex PCR, and the TCRdb table lists in-frame clones only, not all of them. The sample has over 120,000 clones, about 80% seen once. The sequencing input was peripheral blood. Receptors originate from a man between 65 and 85 years old who had recovered from COVID-19.

The V and J genes are TRBV4-2 and TRBJ2-7; D is unclear. Germline V lookup: CDR1 LGHNA, CDR2 YNFKEQ. Trimming pared 0 bases from V and 4 bases from J, leaving 13 bases between. The CDR3 has 15 amino acids. The CDR3 loop is CASSQDHPDGYEQYF. CDR3 in DNA: TGTGCCAGCAGCCAAGATCACCCAGACGGGTACGAGCAGTACTTC.

This chain uses TRBV15 with TRBJ1-6, with 8 bases matching TRBD1. Unmatched junction bases numbered 13, after V lost 0 bases and J lost 9 bases. CDR1 is LNHNV and CDR2 is YYDKDF in the germline V gene (reference sequence). The CDR3 loop spans 18 amino acids. The CDR3 DNA is TGTGCCACCAGCAGAGATCTTGGGACGACAGGGGCAATTTCACCCCTCCACTTT. Protein: CATSRDLGTTGAISPLHF.

The genes are TRBV5-6 and TRBJ1-2; D gene uncertain. The CDR3 spans 16 residues. V lost 0 bases and J 4 bases, leaving 16 bases between the germline ends. Germline CDR1 and CDR2: SGHDT and YYEEEE. The CDR3 loop is CASSLVSGSTFYGYTF. The DNA of the CDR3 is TGTGCCAGCAGCTTGGTTTCAGGCAGCACATTCTATGGCTACACCTTC.

The chain is built from TRBV5-5 and TRBJ1-1; no clear D gene. Germline V gene sequence: CDR1 SGHKS, CDR2 YYEKEE (reference sequence). The CDR3 consists of 13 residues. V dropped 4 bases and J dropped 0 bases, with 7 bases sitting between them. In DNA form, the CDR3 reads TGTGCCAGCAGCCGACTGCTGAACACTGAAGCTTTCTTT. This translates into CASSRLLNTEAFF.

This chain joins TRBV12-3 or TRBV12-4 and TRBJ2-1, with TRBD1 identical over 9 bases. The CDR3 sequence is 13 residues long. Trimming cost V 1 base and J 15 bases; bases outside gene matches: 7. CDR3 loop: CASSLGRDRVPFF. Written as DNA, the CDR3 is TGTGCCAGCAGTTTAGGCCGGGACAGGGTACCGTTCTTC.

V gene TRBV20-1 combines with J gene TRBJ2-7; D is undetermined. Germline V CDR1 and CDR2: DFQATT, SNEGSKA (reference sequence). The CDR3 length is 11 residues. Trimming left V 7 bases short and J 1 base short, with 8 bases between. CDR3 DNA: TGCAGTGGTCTTTTGTCCTACGAGCAGTACTTC. It translates to CSGLLSYEQYF.

V and J are TRBV11-2 and TRBJ1-2, with 10 positions matching TRBD1. The CDR3 runs to 14 residues. Trimming cost V 2 bases and J 7 bases; bases outside gene matches: 4. Germline lookup yields CDR1 SGHAT and CDR2 FQNNGV. Here the CDR3 reads CASSLMGQGLGYTF. In DNA, the CDR3 is TGTGCCAGCAGCTTAATGGGACAGGGGCTTGGCTACACCTTC.

This chain uses TRBV5-6 with TRBJ2-7, with 13 nucleotides matching TRBD2. CDR1 SGHDT and CDR2 YYEEEE come from the germline V gene. After removal of 4 bases from V and 2 bases from J, the junction contained 3 bases not matched to a gene. CDR3 size: 15 residues. In nucleotides, the CDR3 is TGTGCCAGCAGCCCAGGGACTAGCGGGACCTACGAGCAGTACTTC. It codes for CASSPGTSGTYEQYF.

This clone appeared a single time. The chain combines TRBV5-4 with TRBJ2-3, with 10 bases matching TRBD1. The CDR3 covers 16 residues. V shed 0 bases and J 5 bases; nucleotides not matched to a gene: 6. The germline gives CDR1 SGHNT, CDR2 YYREEE (reference sequence). CDR3 sequence (DNA): TGTGCCAGCAGCTTGGGGCCGGGACAGGGGAGAGATACGCAGTATTTT. It specifies CASSLGPGQGRDTQYF.

This clone appeared a few times. The chain is built from TRBV30 and TRBJ2-7; 11 bases map to TRBD2. Germline V lookup: CDR1 GTSNPN, CDR2 SVGIG (reference sequence). This CDR3 is 15 amino acids long. After removal of 2 bases from V and 4 bases from J, the junction contained 7 bases not matched to a gene. CDR3 in amino acids: CAWSYSGLAAYEQYF. In nucleotides, the CDR3 is TGTGCCTGGAGTTACTCGGGACTAGCGGCTTACGAGCAGTACTTC.

The rearrangement links TRBV27 to TRBJ2-1; D is possibly TRBD2 (6 bases). The CDR3 is 14 residues long. V was cut by 5 bases and J by 3 bases, with 11 bases left in between. Per germline, CDR1 MNHEY and CDR2 SMNVEV (reference sequence). In DNA, the CDR3 is TGTGCCAGCAGTCCACGGGACTTCTACAATGAGCAGTTCTTC. It translates to CASSPRDFYNEQFF.

This chain uses TRBV6-2 or TRBV6-3 with TRBJ2-1; 14 positions agree with TRBD2. Germline values: CDR1 MNHEY, CDR2 SVGEGT. V was clipped by 6 bases and J by 15 bases; unmatched bases: 13. The length of the CDR3 is 15 residues. This CDR3 is CASSQGGLAGDWPFF. The CDR3 DNA sequence: TGTGCCAGCAGCCAGGGGGGACTAGCGGGAGATTGGCCGTTCTTC.

The chain employs TRBV6-7 and TRBJ2-3, with D tentatively TRBD2 (6 bases). TRBV6-7 qualifies as an ORF whose function is uncertain. Trimming left V 0 bases short and J 4 bases short, with 23 bases between. The CDR3 runs to 19 residues. The CDR3 region is CASSYSSFGVADGADTQYF. CDR3 nucleotide sequence: TGTGCCAGCAGTTACTCATCTTTTGGGGTAGCGGATGGCGCAGATACGCAGTATTTT.

The chain combines TRBV5-1 with TRBJ1-2; D perhaps matches TRBD1 (5 bases). The CDR3 length is 14 residues. Trimming stripped 5 bases from V and 3 bases from J, with 14 bases between. In germline, CDR1 is SGHRS, CDR2 YFSETQ. The CDR3 sequence is CASRGRVGDYGYTF. For the CDR3, the DNA is TGCGCCAGCAGGGGCAGGGTTGGAGACTATGGCTACACCTTC.

The gene calls are TRBV15 and TRBJ2-5, with a weak D call TRBD1 (6 bases). The CDR3 is made up of 14 amino acids. V gave up 3 bases and J gave up 0 bases, with 8 bases separating them. Germline-derived CDR1 and CDR2 are LNHNV and YYDKDF (reference sequence). CDR3 loop: CATSRGHNQETQYF. CDR3 DNA sequence: TGTGCCACCAGCAGGGGACACAACCAAGAGACCCAGTACTTC.

The chain recombines TRBV27 with TRBJ2-2; no clear D. The V and J ends lost 4 bases and 2 bases respectively, with 8 bases between them. The CDR3 length is 14 residues. Germline V gene lookup returns CDR1 MNHEY and CDR2 SMNVEV (reference sequence). Written as DNA, the CDR3 is TGTGCCAGCAGTTCCATAGTAAACACCGGGGAGCTGTTTTTT. Translated: CASSSIVNTGELFF.

The sample holds many counts of this clone. This chain joins TRBV29-1 and TRBJ1-2; no definite D call. The length of the CDR3 is 11 residues. Trimming took 4 bases from V and 4 from J, leaving 7 bases between them. CDR1 SQVTM and CDR2 ANQGSEA come from the germline V gene. CDR3 nucleotides: TGCAGCGTTGTGGCAGGCTATGGCTACACCTTC. Translation: CSVVAGYGYTF.

In its sample, this clone was seen once. The chain carries TRBV27 and TRBJ1-2; 7 nucleotides line up with TRBD1. The CDR3 has 15 residues. CDR1 is MNHEY and CDR2 is SMNVEV in the germline V gene (reference sequence). With 5 bases clipped from V and 7 bases from J, the junction kept 13 bases outside the gene matches. In nucleotides, the CDR3 is TGTGCCAGCAGTCCCTGGACAGGATTGCTTTTTGGCTACACCTTC. This sequence encodes CASSPWTGLLFGYTF.

The chain links TRBV7-9 to TRBJ1-2; weak D call: TRBD1 (5 bases). Germline-derived CDR1 and CDR2 are SEHNR and FQNEAQ (reference sequence). This CDR3 contains 15 residues. Trimming pared 5 bases from V and 5 bases from J, leaving 18 bases between. DNA for the CDR3: TGTGCCAGCAGCCTAGAAGTGGGGGGAAATTATGGCTACACCTTC. Translated: CASSLEVGGNYGYTF.

V is TRBV19 and J is TRBJ2-2, with a possible D match to TRBD2 (6 bases). There are 15 residues in the CDR3. Trimming cost V 3 bases and J 7 bases, with 15 bases left between them. Germline loops: CDR1 LNHDA, CDR2 SQIVND (reference sequence). The CDR3, as DNA: TGTGCCAGTAGTATCGAGCGGGCGCGGGGCGGGGAGCTGTTTTTT. Encoded protein: CASSIERARGGELFF.

By share, this clone counts as medium-sized. The chain joins TRBV5-1 to TRBJ2-5, with 10 nucleotides matching TRBD2. The CDR3 runs to 15 residues. V gave up 0 bases and J gave up 5 bases; unmatched junction bases: 4. The V gene's germline CDR1 is SGHRS and CDR2 YFSETQ. DNA for the CDR3: TGCGCCAGCAGCTTGGTAGCTAGCGGGAGTGAGACCCAGTACTTC. Protein product: CASSLVASGSETQYF. Full variable domain (missing parts from reference TRBV5-1 and TRBJ2-5): KAGVTQTPRYLIKTRGQQVTLSCSPISGHRSVSWYQQTPGQGLQFLFEYFSETQRNKGNFPGRFSGRQFSNSRSEMNVSTLELGDSALYLCASSLVASGSETQYFGPGTRLLVL.